A selection of T cell receptor beta chains follows, all from one sample in a study of shared clonotypes between healthy human individuals. The protocol was immunoSEQ multiplex PCR, while the TCRdb copy is restricted to in-frame clones and leaves out a portion. The profile shows about 470,000 clones, roughly 77% of them singletons. The source material was PBMCs. These receptors originate from a woman aged 40 to 50 in good health. Some clones in this sample may be carry-over from other donors' samples. Both conserved end residues are part of each CDR3. D genes are given only for firm matches. Where a row states a size, it is once, few, many or the class of an expanded clone; other rows omit it.

clone size	D gene	J gene	V gene	CDR3 protein	CDR3 DNA
-	-	TRBJ1-5	TRBV28	CASSLLAGRRQPQHF	TGTGCCAGCAGTTTGTTGGCAGGGCGGCGTCAGCCCCAGCATTTT
-	-	TRBJ1-2	TRBV19	CASPRGRLREVCGYTF	TGTGCCAGTCCACGCGGTAGATTAAGAGAGGTTTGTGGCTACACCTTC
-	TRBD2	TRBJ2-7	TRBV5-1	CASSPLGTSGYEQYF	TGCGCCAGCTCCCCTCTTGGGACTAGCGGTTACGAGCAGTACTTC
-	-	TRBJ1-1	TRBV5-1	CASSSAVNTEAFF	TGCGCCAGCAGCTCCGCCGTGAACACTGAAGCTTTCTTT
few	-	TRBJ2-7	TRBV28	CAAVNYKEQYF	TGTGCCGCGGTAAATTACAAGGAGCAGTACTTC
-	-	TRBJ2-5	TRBV7-5	CVRSLGPCYTPLEETQYF	TGTGTCAGAAGCTTAGGGCCCTGCTACACCCCGCTGGAAGAGACCCAGTACTTC
-	-	TRBJ2-1	TRBV11-2	CASSPLWAGRTSEQFF	TGTGCCAGCAGCCCCCTATGGGCAGGGCGCACCAGTGAGCAGTTCTTC
-	TRBD1	TRBJ2-1	TRBV10-3	CATATGDQEQFF	TGTGCCACCGCCACAGGGGATCAGGAGCAGTTCTTC
few	TRBD2	TRBJ2-5	TRBV28	CASSPGLAGAETQYF	TGTGCCAGCAGTCCGGGACTAGCGGGAGCGGAGACCCAGTACTTC
-	TRBD2	TRBJ2-7	TRBV4-2	CASSRELAGYEQYF	TGTGCCAGCAGCCGGGAACTAGCGGGATACGAGCAGTACTTC
-	-	TRBJ2-7	TRBV7-8	CASSFRAIGYEQYF	TGTGCCAGCAGCTTTAGGGCGATCGGCTACGAGCAGTACTTC
few	-	TRBJ2-1	TRBV6-6	CASSRSGYNEQFF	TGTGCCAGCAGTCGATCGGGCTACAATGAGCAGTTCTTC